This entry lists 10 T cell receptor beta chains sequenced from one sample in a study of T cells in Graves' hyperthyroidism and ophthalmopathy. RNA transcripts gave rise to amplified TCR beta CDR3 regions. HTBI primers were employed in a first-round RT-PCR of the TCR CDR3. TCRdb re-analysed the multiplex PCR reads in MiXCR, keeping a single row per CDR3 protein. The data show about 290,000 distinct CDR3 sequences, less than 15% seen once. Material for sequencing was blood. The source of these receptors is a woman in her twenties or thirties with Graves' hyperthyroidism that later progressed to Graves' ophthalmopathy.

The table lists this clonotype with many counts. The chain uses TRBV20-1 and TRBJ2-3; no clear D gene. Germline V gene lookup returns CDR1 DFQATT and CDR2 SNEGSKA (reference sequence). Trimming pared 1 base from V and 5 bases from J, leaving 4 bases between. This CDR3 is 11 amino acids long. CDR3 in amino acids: CSARGGDTQYF. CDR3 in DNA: TGCAGTGCTAGAGGCGGAGATACGCAGTATTTT.

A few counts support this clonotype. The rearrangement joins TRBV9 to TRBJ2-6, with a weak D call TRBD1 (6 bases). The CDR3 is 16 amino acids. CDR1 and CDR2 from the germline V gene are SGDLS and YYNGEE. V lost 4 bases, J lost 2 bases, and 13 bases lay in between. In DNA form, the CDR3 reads TGTGCCAGCAGCTCCCCGCAGGGGACTGGGGCCAACGTCCTGACTTTC. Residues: CASSSPQGTGANVLTF. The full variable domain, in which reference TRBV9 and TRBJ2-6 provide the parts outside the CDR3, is DSGVTQTPKHLITATGQRVTLRCSPRSGDLSVYWYQQSLDQGLQFLIQYYNGEERAKGNILERFSAQQFPDLHSELNLSSLELGDSALYFCASSSPQGTGANVLTFGAGSRLTVL.

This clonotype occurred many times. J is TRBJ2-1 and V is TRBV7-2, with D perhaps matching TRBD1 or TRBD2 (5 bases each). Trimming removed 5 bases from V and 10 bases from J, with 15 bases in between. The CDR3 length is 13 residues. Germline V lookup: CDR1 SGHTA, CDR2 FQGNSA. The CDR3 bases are TGTGCCAGCAGCCCGGGACCTTCGGAAGAGCAGTTCTTC. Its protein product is CASSPGPSEEQFF.

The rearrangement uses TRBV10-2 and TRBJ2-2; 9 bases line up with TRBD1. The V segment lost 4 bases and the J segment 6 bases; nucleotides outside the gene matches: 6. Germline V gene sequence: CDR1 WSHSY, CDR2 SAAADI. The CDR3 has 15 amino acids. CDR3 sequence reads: CASSARDRAAGELFF. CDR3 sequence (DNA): TGCGCCAGCAGTGCCCGGGACAGGGCCGCCGGGGAGCTGTTTTTT.

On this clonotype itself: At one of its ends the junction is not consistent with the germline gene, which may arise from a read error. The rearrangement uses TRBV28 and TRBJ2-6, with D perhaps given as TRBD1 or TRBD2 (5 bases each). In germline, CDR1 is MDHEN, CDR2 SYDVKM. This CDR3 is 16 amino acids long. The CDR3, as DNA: TGTGCCAGCAGTTCTCCGGGACGCTCTGGGGCCAACGCCCTGACTTTC. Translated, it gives CASSSPGRSGANALTF.

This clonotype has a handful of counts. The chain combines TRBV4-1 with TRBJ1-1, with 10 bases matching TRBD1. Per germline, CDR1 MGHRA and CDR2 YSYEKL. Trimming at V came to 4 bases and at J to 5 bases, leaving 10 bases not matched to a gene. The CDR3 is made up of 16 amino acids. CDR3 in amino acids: CASSLVPGQGRTEAFF. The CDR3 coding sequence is TGCGCCAGCAGCCTAGTTCCGGGACAGGGGCGTACTGAAGCTTTCTTT.

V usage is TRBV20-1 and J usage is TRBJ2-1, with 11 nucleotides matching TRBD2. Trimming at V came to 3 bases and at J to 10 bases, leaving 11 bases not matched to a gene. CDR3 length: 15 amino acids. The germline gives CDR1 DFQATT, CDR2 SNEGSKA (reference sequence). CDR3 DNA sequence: TGCAGTGCTAGGGGTGGACTAGCGGGCCTGGTGGAGCAGTTCTTC. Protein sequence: CSARGGLAGLVEQFF.

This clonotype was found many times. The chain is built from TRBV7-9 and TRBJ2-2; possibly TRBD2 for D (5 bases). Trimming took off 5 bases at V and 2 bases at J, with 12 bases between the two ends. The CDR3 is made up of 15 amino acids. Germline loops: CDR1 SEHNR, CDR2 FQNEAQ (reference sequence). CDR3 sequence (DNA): TGTGCCAGCAGCGCCGGAGCGGTCAACACCGGGGAGCTGTTTTTT. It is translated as CASSAGAVNTGELFF.

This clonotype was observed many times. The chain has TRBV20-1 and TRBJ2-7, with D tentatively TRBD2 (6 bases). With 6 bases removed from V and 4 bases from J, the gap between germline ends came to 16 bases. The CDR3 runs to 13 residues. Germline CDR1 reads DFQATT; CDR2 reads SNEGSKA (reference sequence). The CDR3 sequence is CSANTGLGYEQYF. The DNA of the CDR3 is TGCAGTGCGAATACGGGACTCGGGTACGAGCAGTACTTC.

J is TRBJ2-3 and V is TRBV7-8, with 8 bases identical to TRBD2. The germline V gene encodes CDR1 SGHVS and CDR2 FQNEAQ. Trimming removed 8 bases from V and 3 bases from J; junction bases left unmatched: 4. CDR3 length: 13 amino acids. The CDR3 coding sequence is TGTGCCAGCGAGGCGGGAGGAACAGATACGCAGTATTTT. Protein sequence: CASEAGGTDTQYF.